Listed below are T cell receptor beta chains from one sample, sequenced in a study of T cells in Graves' hyperthyroidism and ophthalmopathy. TCRdb re-called the multiplex PCR reads with MiXCR, one entry per CDR3 protein. The sample records about 400,000 distinct CDR3 sequences, approximately 25% being singletons. The specimen sequenced was blood. Source of these receptors: a man between 50 and 59 years old with Graves' hyperthyroidism. Both conserved end residues are part of each CDR3. Each record gives: CDR3 protein, CDR3 DNA, D gene, CDR3 length, clone size, V gene, J gene. A D gene is named only where the DNA matches it firmly. Clone size is given for some rows only: seen once, a few or many times, or a class if the clone is expanded.

CASSTGQGVNQPQHF	TGTGCCAGCAGTACGGGACAGGGGGTAAATCAGCCCCAGCATTTT	TRBD1	15	many	TRBV27	TRBJ1-5
CASSYSAGGETQYF	TGTGCCAGCAGTTACTCCGCGGGAGGGGAGACCCAGTACTTC	TRBD2	14	-	TRBV6-5	TRBJ2-5
CSARRTMNTEAFF	TGCAGTGCTAGAAGGACCATGAACACTGAAGCTTTCTTT	-	13	few	TRBV20-1	TRBJ1-1
CASRPGGQFNTGELFF	TGTGCCAGCAGACCAGGGGGACAGTTCAACACCGGGGAGCTGTTTTTT	TRBD1	16	many	TRBV28	TRBJ2-2
CASSPLFAGVSEQYF	TGTGCCAGCAGCCCCCTCTTCGCGGGAGTCTCCGAGCAGTACTTC	TRBD2	15	-	TRBV3-1	TRBJ2-7
CASSRIAGAVSGELFF	TGTGCCAGCAGTCGGATAGCGGGAGCGGTTTCCGGGGAGCTGTTTTTT	TRBD2	16	-	TRBV6-1	TRBJ2-2
CSARDGAAFNEKLFF	TGCAGTGCTAGAGACGGGGCGGCTTTTAATGAAAAACTGTTTTTT	-	15	-	TRBV20-1	TRBJ1-4
CASSFWGQPQHF	TGTGCCAGCAGTTTCTGGGGACAGCCCCAGCATTTT	-	12	few	TRBV12-3/TRBV12-4	TRBJ1-5
CASSHSGLGSYEQYF	TGTGCCAGCAGCCACAGCGGGCTGGGGTCCTACGAGCAGTACTTC	-	15	many	TRBV3-1	TRBJ2-7
CASSHVITGDTEAFF	TGTGCCAGCAGCCATGTAATCACGGGAGACACTGAAGCTTTCTTT	-	15	-	TRBV3-1	TRBJ1-1
CASSGGTGLAGGNSYNEQFF	TGTGCCAGCAGTGGAGGTACGGGACTAGCGGGAGGGAACTCCTACAATGAGCAGTTCTTC	TRBD2	20	few	TRBV6-1	TRBJ2-1
CASGDQGSDYEQYF	TGTGCCAGCGGGGACCAGGGATCGGACTACGAGCAGTACTTC	-	14	many	TRBV2	TRBJ2-7
CATQGARDTGELFF	TGTGCCACCCAGGGGGCGCGGGACACCGGGGAGCTGTTTTTT	TRBD1	14	-	TRBV28	TRBJ2-2
CASSLLRGVYGYTF	TGTGCCAGCAGCTTACTTAGGGGAGTCTATGGCTACACCTTC	-	14	-	TRBV7-2	TRBJ1-2
CASSLTTSYADTQYF	TGTGCCAGCAGCTTAACGACTAGTTACGCAGATACGCAGTATTTT	-	15	-	TRBV7-3	TRBJ2-3
CASSRDSQGVQYF	TGTGCCAGCAGCCGGGACAGCCAAGGAGTTCAGTACTTC	TRBD1	13	few	TRBV11-2	TRBJ2-4
CASSLEPGGNTEAFF	TGTGCCAGCAGCCTCGAACCCGGGGGGAACACTGAAGCTTTCTTT	-	15	-	TRBV11-2	TRBJ1-1
CASSTPSREQYF	TGTGCCAGCTCCACTCCTAGCCGGGAGCAGTACTTC	-	12	few	TRBV18	TRBJ2-7
CSASGSVLTEEQFF	TGCAGTGCTAGCGGGAGTGTGCTTACCGAGGAGCAGTTCTTC	-	14	-	TRBV20-1	TRBJ2-1
CASRLLALVGEKLFF	TGTGCCAGCAGACTACTCGCCCTGGTAGGGGAAAAACTGTTTTTT	-	15	few	TRBV6-1	TRBJ1-4
CASSIKDQPPYF	TGTGCCAGTAGTATAAAAGACCAGCCGCCGTACTTC	-	12	-	TRBV19	TRBJ2-7
CASSIGTGVYGYTF	TGTGCCAGTAGTATCGGGACAGGGGTCTATGGCTACACCTTC	TRBD1	14	-	TRBV19	TRBJ1-2
CAWRGKGAGGDTQYF	TGTGCCTGGAGAGGTAAGGGGGCTGGTGGAGATACGCAGTATTTT	TRBD1	15	-	TRBV30	TRBJ2-3
CASSQGQGATYEQYF	TGTGCCAGCAGCCAGGGGCAGGGCGCAACCTACGAGCAGTACTTC	-	15	few	TRBV11-2	TRBJ2-7
CASRTGTGVSYEQYF	TGCGCCAGCAGGACCGGGACAGGAGTCTCCTACGAGCAGTACTTC	TRBD1	15	-	TRBV5-1	TRBJ2-7
CASSPPLGGPYTYEQYF	TGTGCCAGCAGCCCCCCTTTGGGAGGGCCCTATACCTACGAGCAGTACTTC	TRBD2	17	many	TRBV7-9	TRBJ2-7
CASRPPGQGQETQYF	TGTGCCAGCAGACCCCCGGGACAGGGGCAAGAGACCCAGTACTTC	TRBD1	15	few	TRBV7-9	TRBJ2-5
CASSPTSGLYEQYF	TGTGCCAGCAGCCCCACTAGCGGGCTCTACGAGCAGTACTTC	TRBD2	14	many	TRBV11-2	TRBJ2-7
CASSSQGRFGNEQFF	TGTGCCAGCAGCTCACAGGGCCGGTTTGGCAATGAGCAGTTCTTC	-	15	once	TRBV27	TRBJ2-1
CSASSGADTQYF	TGCAGTGCTAGTTCAGGAGCAGATACGCAGTATTTT	-	12	many	TRBV20-1	TRBJ2-3
CASSLIRGEQYF	TGTGCCAGCAGTTTAATAAGGGGCGAGCAGTACTTC	-	12	-	TRBV12-3/TRBV12-4	TRBJ2-7
CASSWTGLNEQFF	TGTGCCAGCAGCTGGACAGGGTTGAATGAGCAGTTCTTC	TRBD1	13	-	TRBV12-3/TRBV12-4	TRBJ2-1
CASSLAAGSSGKSYEQYF	TGCGCCAGCAGCTTGGCGGCAGGGAGTAGCGGGAAGTCCTACGAGCAGTACTTC	TRBD2	18	few	TRBV5-1	TRBJ2-7
CASSFRDRPYEQYF	TGTGCCAGCAGCTTCAGGGACAGACCCTACGAGCAGTACTTC	TRBD1	14	many	TRBV7-9	TRBJ2-7
CASSDPGQGIYGYTF	TGTGCCAGCAGCGACCCGGGACAGGGGATCTATGGCTACACCTTC	TRBD1	15	few	TRBV12-3/TRBV12-4	TRBJ1-2
CASSPGAVLSTDTQYF	TGTGCCAGCAGCCCCGGGGCGGTCCTAAGCACAGATACGCAGTATTTT	-	16	-	TRBV27	TRBJ2-3
CSAQGTSGSSNEQFF	TGCAGTGCCCAGGGGACTAGCGGGAGCAGCAATGAGCAGTTCTTC	TRBD2	15	-	TRBV20-1	TRBJ2-1
CASSLKQGRGTGELFF	TGTGCCAGCAGCTTAAAACAGGGGCGAGGCACCGGGGAGCTGTTTTTT	TRBD1	16	-	TRBV7-2	TRBJ2-2
CASRPDRSYEQYF	TGTGCCAGCAGACCGGACAGGTCCTACGAGCAGTACTTC	TRBD1	13	-	TRBV6-2/TRBV6-3	TRBJ2-7
CASSPAYSIETQYF	TGTGCCAGCTCACCTGCCTATTCGATCGAGACCCAGTACTTC	-	14	many	TRBV18	TRBJ2-5
CASSFPLGTGTGDEQFF	TGCGCCAGCAGTTTCCCTTTAGGGACAGGGACTGGAGATGAGCAGTTCTTC	TRBD1	17	few	TRBV5-1	TRBJ2-1
CASTRGLNTEAFF	TGTGCCAGCACCAGGGGGCTGAACACTGAAGCTTTCTTT	TRBD1	13	many	TRBV2	TRBJ1-1